Detailed here is one T cell receptor beta chain. Its antigen is still unknown. The data are from a study of glioma-infiltrating T cells after dendritic cell vaccination. Study in general: Patients received autologous tumor lysate-pulsed dendritic cell vaccination between 2003 and 2012. Findings and caveats of the study: Higher pretreatment TIL content predicted longer progression-free time and survival. The cohort had few patients with full blood and tumor sets.

Germline V gene data show CDR1 as WSHSY and CDR2 as SAAADI. The CDR3 contains 15 residues. Trimming at V came to 7 bases and at J to 5 bases, leaving 12 bases not matched to a gene. Documented time point: after dendritic cell vaccination, including at tumor progression/relapse. Isocitrate dehydrogenase mutation was absent in all glioblastoma patients. The table came from immunoSEQ multiplex PCR; TCRdb's copy has only in-frame clones and leaves some out. The sample shows 60,000 or so clones, approximately 89% of them seen only once. The chain carries TRBV10-2 and TRBJ2-5; 8 nucleotides align to TRBD2. The clonotype was recovered from a human donor with glioblastoma. Sequences were derived from blood, sampled after dendritic cell vaccination. The CDR3 region is CASKPRAGGGETQYF. The CDR3 bases are TGCGCCAGCAAGCCCCGGGCGGGAGGAGGGGAGACCCAGTACTTC.